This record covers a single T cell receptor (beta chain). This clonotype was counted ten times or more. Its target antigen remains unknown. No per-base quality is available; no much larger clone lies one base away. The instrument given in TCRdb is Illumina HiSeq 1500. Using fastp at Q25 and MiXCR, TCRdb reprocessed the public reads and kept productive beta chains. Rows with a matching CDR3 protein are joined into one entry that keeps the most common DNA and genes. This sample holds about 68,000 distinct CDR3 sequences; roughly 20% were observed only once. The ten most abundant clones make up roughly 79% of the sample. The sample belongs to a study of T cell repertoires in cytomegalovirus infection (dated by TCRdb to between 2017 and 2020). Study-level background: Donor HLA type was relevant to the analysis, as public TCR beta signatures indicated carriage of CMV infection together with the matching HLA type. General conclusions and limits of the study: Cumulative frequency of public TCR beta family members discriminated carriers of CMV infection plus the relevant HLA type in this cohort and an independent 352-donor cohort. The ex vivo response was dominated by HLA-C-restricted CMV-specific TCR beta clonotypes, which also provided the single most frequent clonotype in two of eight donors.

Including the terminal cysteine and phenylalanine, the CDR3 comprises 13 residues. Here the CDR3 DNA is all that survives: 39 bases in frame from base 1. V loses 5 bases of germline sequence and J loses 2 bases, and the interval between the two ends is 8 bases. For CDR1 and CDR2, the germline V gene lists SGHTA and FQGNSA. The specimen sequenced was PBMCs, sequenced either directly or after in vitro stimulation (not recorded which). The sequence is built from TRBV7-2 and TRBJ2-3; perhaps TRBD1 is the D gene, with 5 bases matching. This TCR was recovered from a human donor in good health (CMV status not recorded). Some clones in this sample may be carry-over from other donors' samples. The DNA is TGTGCCAGCAGCCTCAGGGACACAGATACGCAGTATTTT. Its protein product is CASSLRDTDTQYF.